This TCR beta chain stems from a study of control samples from healthy donors and cancer patients. Germline CDR1 reads LGHDT; CDR2 reads YNNKEL (reference sequence). The CDR3 loop spans 15 amino acids. V lost 0 bases and J lost 7; bases outside the gene matches: 6. Sequencing was performed with immunoSEQ multiplex PCR; in TCRdb, only in-frame clones are kept and a portion is missing. The sample includes fewer than 200,000 clones, almost 90% seen only once; the top ten take about 5.3%. The sequenced sample consisted of blood. The gene calls are TRBV3-1 (or the pseudogene TRBV3-2) and TRBJ1-2, with 9 bases matching TRBD1. The clonotype comes from a woman under 40 in good health. CDR3 loop: CASSQDIQGAGGYTF. The CDR3 nucleotides read TGTGCCAGCAGCCAAGATATACAGGGGGCAGGTGGCTACACCTTC.